The rows below give T cell receptor beta chains drawn from one sample of a study of T cell responses to AZD1222 COVID-19 vaccine. TCRdb keeps only in-frame clones here, not all; method: immunoSEQ multiplex PCR. The sample has 140,000 to 150,000 clones; around 90% are singletons. The sample consisted of peripheral blood, taken 28 days after the second dose of the MenACWY control vaccine. Receptors were obtained from an adult who received the MenACWY meningococcal vaccine as a control. Both conserved end residues are part of each CDR3. Fields, in order: clone size, J gene, V gene, D gene, CDR3 DNA, CDR3 protein. D genes are given only for firm matches. A clone size is listed for some rows: how often the clone was seen (once, few, many), or a class if it is expanded.

abundance: NA; j_gene: TRBJ1-1; v_gene: TRBV21-1; d_gene: NA; CDR3nt: TGTGCCAGCAGCGCCACAAAAGCAGGGAACACTGAAGCTTTCTTT; CDR3aa: CASSATKAGNTEAFF
abundance: few; j_gene: TRBJ2-7; v_gene: TRBV11-3; d_gene: TRBD1; CDR3nt: TGTGCCAGCAGCCACCCCGGACAGGAGCTGTACTTC; CDR3aa: CASSHPGQELYF
abundance: NA; j_gene: TRBJ2-2; v_gene: TRBV28; d_gene: NA; CDR3nt: TGTGCCAGCTCTCCTCCCGAGGGTCTGACCGGGGAGCTGTTTTTT; CDR3aa: CASSPPEGLTGELFF
abundance: NA; j_gene: TRBJ1-4; v_gene: TRBV18; d_gene: NA; CDR3nt: TGTGCCAGCTCACCACGAAGAGCAACTAATGAAAAACTGTTTTTT; CDR3aa: CASSPRRATNEKLFF
abundance: NA; j_gene: TRBJ1-1; v_gene: TRBV5-1; d_gene: NA; CDR3nt: TGCGCCAGCAGCTTTCCGGACACCCTGAACACTGAAGCTTTCTTT; CDR3aa: CASSFPDTLNTEAFF
abundance: NA; j_gene: TRBJ2-1; v_gene: TRBV6-4; d_gene: TRBD2; CDR3nt: TGTGCCAGCAGTTACGGGACTATTTACGATGAGCAGTTCTTC; CDR3aa: CASSYGTIYDEQFF
abundance: NA; j_gene: TRBJ1-1; v_gene: TRBV18; d_gene: NA; CDR3nt: TGTGCCAGCTCATTTGAAACTGAAGCTTTCTTT; CDR3aa: CASSFETEAFF
abundance: once; j_gene: TRBJ2-3; v_gene: TRBV7-9; d_gene: TRBD2; CDR3nt: TGTGCCAGCAGCGTTCTCGGGACTAGTGTCACAGATACGCAGTATTTT; CDR3aa: CASSVLGTSVTDTQYF
abundance: few; j_gene: TRBJ1-2; v_gene: TRBV27; d_gene: NA; CDR3nt: TGTGCCAGCAGTTTATCGGGGGGAGGCTACACCTTC; CDR3aa: CASSLSGGGYTF
abundance: NA; j_gene: TRBJ1-5; v_gene: TRBV19; d_gene: NA; CDR3nt: TGTGCCAGTAGAGTCGTTTGGGGGGACGCACTTAATCAGCCCCAGCATTTT; CDR3aa: CASRVVWGDALNQPQHF
abundance: NA; j_gene: TRBJ1-3; v_gene: TRBV3-1/TRBV3-2; d_gene: NA; CDR3nt: TGTGCCAGCAGGGGATGGGGGACTGGAAACACCATATATTTT; CDR3aa: CASRGWGTGNTIYF